The 24 T cell receptor beta chains below all came from one sample that was sequenced in a study of response to subunit inactivated influenza vaccine. MiXCR, applied by TCRdb to the RT-PCR reads, yields one record per CDR3 protein. The repertoire includes approximately 530,000 distinct CDR3 sequences, approximately 7.7% of them detected once, and roughly 14% sits in the top ten. The sample in question was PBMCs from blood, obtained less than 30 months after vaccination. These receptors were obtained from a man aged 45 to 75 who received an inactivated influenza vaccine.

The table lists this clonotype with many counts. This rearrangement joins TRBV5-6 to TRBJ2-7; 7 nucleotides align to TRBD1. Per germline, CDR1 SGHDT and CDR2 YYEEEE. The V segment lost 4 bases and the J segment 1 base; nucleotides outside the gene matches: 5. This CDR3 is built from 14 residues. The CDR3 DNA is TGTGCCAGCAGCCTAAGGGACAGATCCTACGAGCAGTACTTC. The encoded protein is CASSLRDRSYEQYF.

The chain combines TRBV7-2 with TRBJ2-2; D is unresolved. V shed 2 bases and J shed 2 bases, with 6 bases lying between them. Germline CDR1 reads SGHTA; CDR2 reads FQGNSA. The CDR3 is 14 amino acids. The chain's CDR3 is CASSLFLNTGELFF. Written as DNA, the CDR3 is TGTGCCAGCAGCTTATTCTTAAACACCGGGGAGCTGTTTTTT.

The rearrangement joins TRBV11-3 to TRBJ2-7; D not resolved. Trimming shortened V by 3 bases and J by 5 bases, and 14 bases separated the two germline ends. The germline V gene encodes CDR1 SGHNT and CDR2 YENEEA. This CDR3 contains 14 residues. CDR3 DNA sequence: TGTGCCAGCAGCTTTGGGCCTCTAAACCACGAGCAGTACTTC. Its protein is CASSFGPLNHEQYF.

This clonotype was observed a handful of times. This chain uses TRBV29-1 with TRBJ2-5, with 11 bases that match TRBD2. V was clipped by 4 bases and J by 5 bases; unmatched bases: 6. CDR1 and CDR2 from the germline V gene are SQVTM and ANQGSEA. The CDR3 is 14 amino acids. The chain's CDR3 is CSVVMTSGTETQYF. The CDR3 bases are TGCAGCGTTGTGATGACTAGCGGGACCGAGACCCAGTACTTC.

This chain connects TRBV16 to TRBJ1-1; D not resolved. This CDR3 comprises 15 residues. The germline V gene has CDR1 KGHSY and CDR2 FQNENV. V was shortened by 5 bases and J by 0 bases, with 13 bases between the two germline ends. The CDR3 bases are TGTGCCAGCAGCAATAAGGGCATGCTGAACACTGAAGCTTTCTTT. Amino acids: CASSNKGMLNTEAFF.

This clonotype came up a few times. This chain joins TRBV7-2 and TRBJ2-3; weak D call: TRBD2 (5 bases). The CDR3 is 13 amino acids. Germline-derived CDR1 and CDR2 are SGHTA and FQGNSA. V was pared by 6 bases and J by 5 bases, with 12 bases between. The CDR3, as DNA: TGTGCCAGCAGTCCGAAAGGAGGAGATACGCAGTATTTT. The encoded protein is CASSPKGGDTQYF.

This clonotype was found a few times. The V call is TRBV12-3 or TRBV12-4, the J call TRBJ2-2; D call uncertain. V dropped 6 bases and J dropped 2 bases, with 13 bases sitting between them. CDR3 length: 15 residues. CDR3 DNA: TGTGCCAGCAGCTCCAGAGTTTTAAACACCGGGGAGCTGTTTTTT. It specifies CASSSRVLNTGELFF.

This clonotype was detected ten times or more. In DNA, the CDR3 is TGCAGTGCTACGACTAGCGTTGGCACCGGGGAGCTGTTTTTT. Its translation: CSATTSVGTGELFF. The chain recombines TRBV20-1 with TRBJ2-2, with 8 bases lining up with TRBD2. J was trimmed by 4 bases and V by 4 bases; bases with no gene match: 5. This CDR3 contains 14 residues. CDR1 DFQATT and CDR2 SNEGSKA come from the germline V gene (reference sequence).

This clonotype was observed at least ten times. The chain is built from TRBV20-1 and TRBJ2-5; TRBD2 matches at 8 bases. V gave up 5 bases and J gave up 1 base; unmatched junction bases: 9. CDR3 length: 15 residues. Germline V CDR1 and CDR2: DFQATT, SNEGSKA (reference sequence). The CDR3 nucleotides read TGCAGTGCTGGGGTAGCGGGAATGGGCCAAGAGACCCAGTACTTC. This sequence encodes CSAGVAGMGQETQYF.

The chain joins TRBV10-2 to TRBJ1-1, with TRBD1 as a possible D gene (6 bases). Germline V gives CDR1 WSHSY, CDR2 SAAADI. The V end was cut by 7 bases, the J end by 0 bases, with 12 bases between. CDR3 size: 14 residues. The DNA of the CDR3 is TGCGCCAGCAAACAACAGGGTGTGAACACTGAAGCTTTCTTT. Residues: CASKQQGVNTEAFF.

This clonotype was counted a few times. The chain uses TRBV12-3 or TRBV12-4 and TRBJ1-5; the D is unclear. V lost 8 bases, J lost 5 bases, and 10 bases lay in between. The CDR3 has 12 residues. The CDR3 nucleotides read TGTGCCAGCCGGCCTGGCGATCAGCCCCAGCATTTT. Protein sequence: CASRPGDQPQHF.

In this sample, this clonotype turned up a few times. This chain links TRBV4-3 with TRBJ2-3; D is undetermined. Trimming stripped 1 base from V and 6 bases from J, with 8 bases between. The CDR3 is 13 amino acids. Germline V lookup: CDR1 LGHNA, CDR2 YSLEER. CDR3 DNA sequence: TGCGCCAGCAGCCAAGGATATTGGGATACGCAGTATTTT. Its protein is CASSQGYWDTQYF.

This clonotype has ten or more counts. The rearrangement joins TRBV5-5 to TRBJ1-5; 7 nucleotides line up with TRBD1. Germline trimming cut 0 bases from V and 7 bases from J; bases unmatched to any gene: 4. CDR3 length: 14 residues. The V gene's germline CDR1 is SGHKS and CDR2 YYEKEE (reference sequence). The CDR3 DNA is TGTGCCAGCAGCTTGGACAGGGGTGGGCAGCCCCAGCATTTT. Translation gives CASSLDRGGQPQHF.

This clonotype has at least ten counts. The V call is TRBV7-2, the J call TRBJ2-7; 7 bases are shared with TRBD2. The CDR3 loop spans 15 amino acids. The V gene's germline CDR1 is SGHTA and CDR2 FQGNSA. Unmatched junction bases numbered 5, after V lost 1 base and J lost 2 bases. In DNA form, the CDR3 reads TGTGCCAGCAGCTTAGTTGGCGGGAGAACCTACGAGCAGTACTTC. This encodes CASSLVGGRTYEQYF.

The chain is built from TRBV19 and TRBJ2-5, with 9 positions matching TRBD1. Germline assignment: CDR1 LNHDA and CDR2 SQIVND (reference sequence). The CDR3 sequence is 14 residues long. The V gene end was trimmed by 4 bases and the J gene end by 5 bases; junction bases not matched to a gene: 5. CDR3 in DNA: TGTGCCAGTAGTAACAGGGGGCGCTGGGAGACCCAGTACTTC. Translating it yields CASSNRGRWETQYF.

Many counts were recorded for this clonotype. The V gene is TRBV10-3, the J gene TRBJ2-1, with 8 bases identical to TRBD1. CDR3 length: 13 amino acids. CDR1 and CDR2 from the germline V gene are ENHRY and SYGVKD. The J segment lost 10 bases and the V segment lost 6 bases, leaving 8 bases of the junction unmatched. CDR3 amino acids: CAIRNLQGGEQFF. CDR3 coding DNA: TGTGCCATCAGGAATCTACAGGGGGGCGAGCAGTTCTTC.

The chain joins TRBV20-1 to TRBJ1-6; D unresolved. Trimming cost V 0 bases and J 10 bases, with 13 bases left between them. The CDR3 runs 14 residues. The germline V gene encodes CDR1 DFQATT and CDR2 SNEGSKA (reference sequence). The CDR3 region is CSAREGVIISPLHF. The DNA for the CDR3 is TGCAGTGCTAGAGAAGGCGTGATAATCTCACCCCTCCACTTT.

This clonotype showed up many times. The gene calls are TRBV10-3 and TRBJ2-1; maybe TRBD1 (6 bases). The CDR3 is 15 amino acids. Germline loops: CDR1 ENHRY, CDR2 SYGVKD. V lost 8 bases and J 1 base, leaving 15 bases between the germline ends. The CDR3 coding sequence is TGTGCCATCGGAACCGGGACAATATCCTACAATGAGCAGTTCTTC. This sequence encodes CAIGTGTISYNEQFF.

The chain combines TRBV20-1 with TRBJ2-7; D gene unclear. Per the germline V gene, CDR1 is DFQATT and CDR2 is SNEGSKA (reference sequence). V dropped 5 bases and J dropped 2 bases, with 10 bases sitting between them. This CDR3 has 12 amino acids. CDR3 sequence reads: CSAPLLPYEQYF. CDR3 DNA sequence: TGCAGTGCTCCCCTGCTGCCCTACGAGCAGTACTTC.

This clonotype came up a few times. This chain uses TRBV28 with TRBJ2-5, with D perhaps TRBD1 or TRBD2 (5 bases each). Trimming stripped 8 bases from V and 7 bases from J, with 20 bases between. The CDR3 is 14 amino acids. CDR1 and CDR2 from the germline V gene are MDHEN and SYDVKM. The CDR3 sequence: CASGYSWDRGTQYF. The CDR3 nucleotides read TGTGCCAGCGGATACAGTTGGGACCGGGGGACCCAGTACTTC.

This clonotype was observed at least ten times. The chain carries TRBV5-1 and TRBJ2-3; TRBD2 matches 10 bases. The V and J ends lost 2 bases and 4 bases, in that order; junction bases with no gene match: 1. Germline assignment: CDR1 SGHRS and CDR2 YFSETQ. CDR3 length: 14 amino acids. CDR3 amino acids: CASSFSGGSDTQYF. The CDR3 coding sequence is TGCGCCAGCAGCTTTAGCGGGGGGTCAGATACGCAGTATTTT.

This clonotype has only a few counts. V and J are TRBV28 and TRBJ2-5; 8 bases agree with TRBD2. The CDR3 covers 16 residues. The V gene's germline CDR1 is MDHEN and CDR2 SYDVKM. V lost 3 bases, J lost 5 bases, and 11 bases stayed unmatched. CDR3 residues: CASSFPTSGGLETQYF. CDR3 sequence (DNA): TGTGCCAGCAGTTTCCCAACTAGCGGAGGGTTGGAGACCCAGTACTTC.

This clonotype was detected only a few times. The rearrangement uses TRBV20-1 and TRBJ1-2; D perhaps matches TRBD1 (5 bases). The CDR3 totals 12 residues. The germline gives CDR1 DFQATT, CDR2 SNEGSKA (reference sequence). V gave up 5 bases and J gave up 2 bases, with 9 bases separating them. CDR3 sequence: CSAGTENYGYTF. CDR3 in DNA: TGCAGTGCTGGGACGGAGAACTATGGCTACACCTTC.

This clonotype was counted many times. V and J are TRBV10-3 and TRBJ2-3, with 7 positions matching TRBD2. The CDR3 has 15 residues. The V gene's germline CDR1 is ENHRY and CDR2 SYGVKD. J gave up 3 bases and V 3 bases, and 6 bases lay outside the gene matches. The CDR3 is CAISEGRERTDTQYF. CDR3 coding DNA: TGTGCCATCAGTGAAGGGCGGGAGAGGACAGATACGCAGTATTTT.